This T cell receptor beta chain stems from a study of blood T cell repertoires in COVID-19. As for the study in general: Whether acute or convalescent, the COVID-19 samples came from the United States, Italy and Spain. Nucleic acid was either cDNA or gDNA, and it came from T cells, B-cell-depleted T cells, or PBMCs.

Original analysis: Estimation of nucleated cell counts was performed using reference gene primer amplification. The assay was immunoSEQ multiplex PCR, and TCRdb's table has in-frame clones only and misses some. The V and J calls and clone size come from that table; D and trimming were worked out from the DNA. Found here are fewer than 300,000 clones, around 88% of them singletons; the top ten hold 5% to 6%. CDR1 SGHVS and CDR2 FQNEAQ come from the germline V gene. This CDR3 region has 16 residues. V lost 7 bases, J lost 3 bases, and 12 bases stayed unmatched. The chain joins TRBV7-8 to TRBJ2-1; 7 bases are a match to TRBD1. The sequence was collected from an elderly man with acute or convalescent COVID-19. Sequenced input: peripheral blood. The CDR3: CASMVGAQGSYNEQFF. CDR3 nucleotides: TGTGCCAGCATGGTTGGCGCACAGGGGAGCTACAATGAGCAGTTCTTC.